The rows below give T cell receptor beta chains drawn from one sample of a study of blood T cell repertoires in COVID-19. This table comes from immunoSEQ multiplex PCR, and its TCRdb copy is limited to in-frame clones, with some not included. This repertoire shows a few hundred thousand clones, around 92% found once; its top ten account for 2.5% to 3.5%. Material for sequencing was peripheral blood. These receptors were taken from a young woman with COVID-19, enrolled during active disease. The CDR3 runs from the conserved cysteine through the conserved F or W. The D gene is left open where the match is weak. Clone size is stated in some rows and not others, as once, few, many or a class when expanded.

v_gene,len,j_gene,d_gene,abundance,CDR3nt,CDR3aa
TRBV24-1,16,TRBJ2-1,TRBD1,NA,TGTGCCACCGCTGGGACAGGGTTCGTAGGCTACAATGAGCAGTTCTTC,CATAGTGFVGYNEQFF
TRBV10-3,12,TRBJ2-3,TRBD2,NA,TGTGCCATCAAAGGGGAGGGAGATACGCAGTATTTT,CAIKGEGDTQYF
TRBV27,14,TRBJ2-1,TRBD2,few,TGTGCCAGCAGTCCGGGACTAGCGGGCTATGAGCAGTTCTTC,CASSPGLAGYEQFF
TRBV21-1,17,TRBJ2-3,NA,NA,TGTGCCAGCAGCAAAGCCGTCAGCGGGTTAATCACAGATACGCAGTATTTT,CASSKAVSGLITDTQYF
TRBV5-8,17,TRBJ1-5,TRBD1,NA,TGTGCCAGCAGCCTAGGACAGGGGGCTTTTAGCAATCAGCCCCAGCATTTT,CASSLGQGAFSNQPQHF
TRBV7-7,17,TRBJ2-1,TRBD2,NA,TGTGCTAGCAGCTCCTTACCCAGGACTAGCGTGAGCAATGAGCAGTTCTTC,CASSSLPRTSVSNEQFF
TRBV6-4,15,TRBJ2-1,TRBD2,NA,TGTGCCAGCAGCGACCAGCGGGGGCAGAGGTATGAGCAGTTCTTC,CASSDQRGQRYEQFF
TRBV6-2/TRBV6-3,16,TRBJ2-7,NA,NA,TGTGCCAGCAGTTACTCCCCACGGGACATCTCCTACGAGCAGTACTTC,CASSYSPRDISYEQYF
TRBV11-2,14,TRBJ2-7,NA,NA,TGTGCCAGCAGCTTAGTGGCAGGGGCCTACGAGCAGTACTTC,CASSLVAGAYEQYF
TRBV5-5,19,TRBJ1-1,TRBD1,NA,TGTGCCAGCAGCCCCAAAAACCGCCCTGGGACAGGGGAAGACTCTGAAGCTTTCTTT,CASSPKNRPGTGEDSEAFF
TRBV19,16,TRBJ2-3,TRBD2,NA,TGTGCCAGTACCCCAGACGGGGGGGTTCCTTGGGATACGCAATATTTT,CASTPDGGVPWDTQYF
TRBV27,17,TRBJ1-1,TRBD1,NA,TGTGCCAGCGGGTCCGCGGACAGGGGGCGCGGTCCGGCTGAAGCTTTCTTT,CASGSADRGRGPAEAFF
TRBV14,16,TRBJ2-1,TRBD2,few,TGTGCCAGCAGCCCCATACTGGGAGGGCCCTACAATGAGCAGTTCTTC,CASSPILGGPYNEQFF
TRBV24-1,21,TRBJ2-5,TRBD1,NA,TGTGCCACCAGTGGTTCGAAAGACCGGGACAGGGGGTTAGGTTCGTGGGAGACCCAGTACTTC,CATSGSKDRDRGLGSWETQYF
TRBV25-1,15,TRBJ2-2,TRBD1,NA,TGTGCCAGCAGTGAAAAGACAGGGGTGTACGGGGAGCTGTTTTTT,CASSEKTGVYGELFF
TRBV2,15,TRBJ2-2,NA,NA,TGTGCCTCAAGCGTCGAGGCCCCGAACACCGGGGAGCTGTTTTTT,CASSVEAPNTGELFF
TRBV7-8,15,TRBJ1-2,NA,NA,TGTGCCAGCAGCCTAAGGACAGATATCAACTATGGCTACACCTTC,CASSLRTDINYGYTF
TRBV6-5,14,TRBJ2-1,NA,NA,TGTGCCAGCAGGAGAGGAGGTACTTGGTTTGAGCAGTTCTTC,CASRRGGTWFEQFF
TRBV4-3,15,TRBJ2-3,TRBD1,NA,TGCGCCAGCAGCCAAGATTGGCAGGGGGCCGATACGCAGTATTTT,CASSQDWQGADTQYF
TRBV18,20,TRBJ2-3,TRBD2,NA,TGTGCCAGCTCACCACCAAACTCGGCTAGCGGGCACACGGGAACAGATACGCAGTATTTT,CASSPPNSASGHTGTDTQYF
TRBV24-1,19,TRBJ2-3,TRBD1,many,TGTGCCACCAGTGAGTGGACAGGGAACACACCAGATTCCACAGATACGCAGTATTTT,CATSEWTGNTPDSTDTQYF
TRBV28,16,TRBJ2-1,TRBD2,NA,TGTGCCAGCAAACGACCCCCCAGCGGGATGGTAAATGAGCAGTTCTTC,CASKRPPSGMVNEQFF
TRBV7-8,13,TRBJ2-1,NA,NA,NA,CASSLWGQGAPFF
TRBV6-6,16,TRBJ1-5,NA,NA,TGTGCCAGCAGTCGATATATGGACAGCAGCAATCAGCCCCAGCATTTT,CASSRYMDSSNQPQHF
TRBV7-9,11,TRBJ1-2,NA,NA,TGTGCCAGCGGCGGGGACGAGAGCTACACCTTC,CASGGDESYTF
TRBV2,14,TRBJ1-6,TRBD1,once,TGTGCCAGCAGGCCGGGACAGGGAGGATCACCCCTCCACTTT,CASRPGQGGSPLHF
TRBV6-5,15,TRBJ2-5,TRBD1,once,TGTGCCAGCAGTTACCTAGGGACAGGGCAAGAGACCCAGTACTTC,CASSYLGTGQETQYF
TRBV5-1,16,TRBJ2-3,TRBD2,NA,TGCGCCAGCAGCTCCCCTAGCGGGAGGAGCACAGATACGCAGTATTTT,CASSSPSGRSTDTQYF
TRBV2,16,TRBJ2-2,TRBD2,NA,TGTGCCAGCAGTAAGACTAGCGGGAGGAACACCGGGGAGCTGTTTTTT,CASSKTSGRNTGELFF
TRBV11-3,14,TRBJ1-2,NA,NA,TGTGCCAGCAGCTTAGTACCAGGGGCATATGGCTACACCTTC,CASSLVPGAYGYTF
TRBV10-3,13,TRBJ1-1,NA,few,TGTGCCATTCGGGACTCCTTAGAAGGGGAAGCTTTCTTT,CAIRDSLEGEAFF
TRBV29-1,12,TRBJ2-1,NA,NA,TGCAGCGTTGAAGATGACGGGAATGAGCAGTTCTTC,CSVEDDGNEQFF
TRBV11-1,14,TRBJ1-2,NA,NA,TGTGCCAGCAGCGACCTACAGGGCGACTATGGCTACACCTTC,CASSDLQGDYGYTF
TRBV28,14,TRBJ1-1,NA,few,TGTGCCAGCAGCCAAACAGGGATGAACACTGAAGCTTTCTTT,CASSQTGMNTEAFF
TRBV11-2,15,TRBJ2-2,NA,NA,TGTGCCAGCAGCCGAGGGACTTTAAACACCGGGGAGCTGTTTTTT,CASSRGTLNTGELFF
TRBV12-3/TRBV12-4,13,TRBJ1-2,NA,few,TGTGCCAGCAGTTTAGGGGGCGCCGATGGCTACACCTTC,CASSLGGADGYTF
TRBV4-1,16,TRBJ1-4,NA,NA,TGCGCCAGCAGCGGAGGGACTTCGGGAGTTAATGAAAAACTGTTTTTT,CASSGGTSGVNEKLFF
TRBV29-1,13,TRBJ1-1,TRBD1,NA,TGCAGCGTTACCGGGACAGCGAACACTGAAGCTTTCTTT,CSVTGTANTEAFF